One and the same sample provided the 21 T cell receptor beta chains below, sequenced in a study of liver allograft versus peripheral blood T cells. Study as a whole: The authors compared T cell receptor repertoires in transplanted livers with recipients' peripheral blood repertoires.

TCRdb fed the reads into MiXCR, producing one record per CDR3 protein. The sample includes about 5,600 distinct CDR3 sequences, around 14% of them seen just once. These receptors came from a human patient who had a liver transplant. The graft donor may have given rise to some T cells.

CDR3 amino acids: CASSYSGLISYEQYF. CDR3 DNA sequence: TGTGCCAGCAGTTACAGCGGTCTAATCTCCTACGAGCAGTACTTC. This chain joins TRBV6-5 and TRBJ2-7; a weak D match, TRBD2 (5 bases). Germline values: CDR1 MNHEY, CDR2 SVGAGI. The CDR3 is 15 amino acids. Trimming took 2 bases from V and 0 from J, leaving 11 bases between them.

This clonotype is categorized as medium-sized. The gene calls are TRBV6-5 and TRBJ1-1, with no clear D. The CDR3 has 12 amino acids. The germline V and J ends were trimmed by 6 bases and 4 bases, with 9 bases remaining between them. Per germline, CDR1 MNHEY and CDR2 SVGAGI. This CDR3 is CASREYGTEAFF. The CDR3 coding sequence is TGTGCCAGCAGGGAGTACGGCACTGAAGCTTTCTTT.

This clonotype has more than one count but fewer than ten. The chain links TRBV27 to TRBJ2-7; a weak D match, TRBD1 (5 bases). Trimming removed 5 bases at V and 0 bases at J, with 14 bases between. This CDR3 region has 15 residues. From germline, CDR1 is MNHEY and CDR2 SMNVEV (reference sequence). This chain's CDR3 is CASSPRTRSSYEQYF. CDR3 DNA: TGTGCCAGCAGTCCCAGGACACGGAGCTCCTACGAGCAGTACTTC.

This clonotype has only a few counts. V usage is TRBV24-1 and J usage is TRBJ2-3, with TRBD2 matching over 11 bases. This CDR3 is 17 amino acids long. Germline V lookup: CDR1 KGHDR, CDR2 SFDVKD. With 0 bases clipped from V and 6 bases from J, the junction kept 7 bases outside the gene matches. This CDR3 reads CATSDLTASGRPDTQYF. CDR3 in DNA: TGTGCCACCAGTGATTTGACGGCTAGCGGGAGGCCGGATACGCAGTATTTT.

Concerning this clonotype: A much larger clone lies one base from this, so it may be a read error. The V call is TRBV6-2 or TRBV6-3, the J call TRBJ1-1; D not certain. Germline lookup yields CDR1 MNHEY and CDR2 SVGEGT. Trimming took off 6 bases at V and 9 bases at J, with 17 bases between the two ends. The CDR3 runs 13 residues. CDR3 loop: CASSSTGREQAFF. CDR3 in DNA: TGTGCCAGCAGCTCCACCGGGCGGGAACAAGCTTTCTTT.

The genes are TRBV19 and TRBJ1-5; possible D gene TRBD1, 5 bases. Trimming took off 8 bases at V and 4 bases at J, with 9 bases between the two ends. Germline CDR1 LNHDA, CDR2 SQIVND (reference sequence). This CDR3 is 12 amino acids long. The CDR3 sequence is CASSGWNQPQHF. In nucleotides, the CDR3 is TGTGCCAGTTCAGGGTGGAATCAGCCCCAGCATTTT. The full variable domain, completed using reference TRBV19 and TRBJ1-5, is DGGITQSPKYLFRKEGQNVTLSCEQNLNHDAMYWYRQDPGQGLRLIYYSQIVNDFQKGDIAEGYSVSREKKESFPLTVTSAQKNPTAFYLCASSGWNQPQHFGDGTRLSIL.

V and J are TRBV2 and TRBJ1-4; no reliable D call. Trimming shortened V by 4 bases and J by 8 bases, and 11 bases separated the two germline ends. Germline V gene data show CDR1 as SNHLY and CDR2 as FYNNEI. The length of the CDR3 is 13 residues. Here the CDR3 DNA reads TGTGCCAGCAGTGTCCAGTATAGCGAAAAACTGTTTTTT. This gives the protein CASSVQYSEKLFF.

This clonotype is termed medium-sized. This chain links TRBV11-2 with TRBJ1-4, with 9 bases fitting TRBD1. Germline assignment: CDR1 SGHAT and CDR2 FQNNGV. CDR3 length equals 15 residues. The ends lost 6 bases at V and 7 bases at J; junction bases unmatched: 9. The CDR3: CASSRGGTGTEKLFF. In DNA, the CDR3 is TGTGCCAGCAGTAGGGGGGGGACAGGGACTGAAAAACTGTTTTTT.

This clonotype was counted many times. J is TRBJ1-6 and V is TRBV28; D may be TRBD1 (6 bases). The ends were cut back, 7 bases at V and 7 bases at J, with 11 bases in the middle. CDR1 and CDR2 (germline): MDHEN, SYDVKM. The CDR3 is 13 residues long. Written as DNA, the CDR3 is TGTGCCAGCAAGAGGGACACCAATTCACCCCTCCACTTT. Translation: CASKRDTNSPLHF. The whole variable domain, filled in from reference TRBV28 and TRBJ1-6, reads DVKVTQSSRYLVKRTGEKVFLECVQDMDHENMFWYRQDPGLGLRLIYFSYDVKMKEKGDIPEGYSVSREKKERFSLILESASTNQTSMYLCASKRDTNSPLHFGNGTRLTVT.

In its sample, this clonotype is medium-sized (0.01 to 0.1%). CDR3 nucleotides: TGTGCCAGCAGCGAAACGTGGACGGGGTGGAATTCACCCCTCCACTTT. It yields the protein CASSETWTGWNSPLHF. V and J are TRBV6-1 and TRBJ1-6; D ambiguous. V lost 6 bases to trimming and J lost 7 bases, with 19 bases between them. CDR1 and CDR2 (germline): MNHNS, SASEGT. The CDR3 totals 16 residues.

This clonotype is termed medium-sized. The DNA of the CDR3 is TGTGCCAGCAGTTTGGGCAGGCCAAATTCACCCCTCCACTTT. Its translation is CASSLGRPNSPLHF. The V and J genes are TRBV28 and TRBJ1-6; D unresolved. V was trimmed by 3 bases and J by 7 bases, leaving 10 bases between them. Germline CDR1 MDHEN, CDR2 SYDVKM. The CDR3 covers 14 residues.

This clonotype was observed a handful of times. The J gene is TRBJ1-5, the V gene TRBV7-9, with D maybe TRBD1 (6 bases). CDR3 length equals 16 residues. Between the trimmed V and J ends, which lost 1 base and 3 bases, there was a span of 13 bases. Looked up from germline, CDR1 is SEHNR and CDR2 is FQNEAQ (reference sequence). The CDR3: CASSLGGQGFNQPQHF. CDR3 DNA: TGTGCCAGCAGCTTAGGGGGGCAGGGGTTCAATCAGCCCCAGCATTTT.

This clonotype is judged medium-sized. The CDR3: CASSRGDQPQHF. For the CDR3, the DNA is TGTGCCAGTAGTCGGGGGGATCAGCCCCAGCATTTT. The chain recombines TRBV19 with TRBJ1-5; D possibly corresponds to TRBD1 (5 bases). The germline V and J ends were trimmed by 5 bases and 5 bases, with 7 bases remaining between them. Germline V gene data show CDR1 as LNHDA and CDR2 as SQIVND (reference sequence). The CDR3 totals 12 residues.

This clonotype was found a few times. The rearrangement links TRBV7-2 to TRBJ1-1; D remains unclear. The germline CDR1 and CDR2 sequences are SGHTA and FQGNSA. The CDR3 length is 13 residues. Trimming shortened V by 3 bases and J by 4 bases, and 9 bases separated the two germline ends. The CDR3 loop is CASSFTTSTEAFF. The DNA of the CDR3 is TGTGCCAGCAGCTTTACTACGAGCACTGAAGCTTTCTTT.

The chain employs TRBV20-1 and TRBJ1-2; TRBD1 agrees at 7 bases. Germline lookup yields CDR1 DFQATT and CDR2 SNEGSKA (reference sequence). The CDR3 extends over 13 amino acids. The J segment lost 4 bases and the V segment lost 7 bases, leaving 9 bases of the junction unmatched. CDR3 sequence reads: CSGSQGEFYGYTF. The CDR3 DNA sequence: TGCAGTGGGAGTCAGGGGGAGTTCTATGGCTACACCTTC.

The chain links TRBV25-1 to TRBJ2-7; no clear D gene. Germline V gene sequence: CDR1 MGHDK, CDR2 SYGVNS. The CDR3 length is 11 residues. V lost 6 bases to trimming and J lost 7 bases, with 10 bases between them. The CDR3 region is CASRNGPEQYF. CDR3 nucleotides: TGTGCCAGCAGGAACGGGCCGGAGCAGTACTTC.

Judged by abundance, this clonotype is medium-sized. This chain connects TRBV18 to TRBJ1-1, with D possibly TRBD1 on 5 matching bases. The germline gives CDR1 KGHSH, CDR2 LQKENI. The CDR3 has 15 amino acids. The V end lost 0 bases, the J end lost 2 bases, and 10 bases lay between the germline ends. This CDR3 reads CASSPPMTVNTEAFF. CDR3 in DNA: TGTGCCAGCTCACCACCGATGACAGTTAACACTGAAGCTTTCTTT.

This rearrangement joins TRBV11-2 to TRBJ1-1, with D possibly TRBD1 on 6 matching bases. The V gene's germline CDR1 is SGHAT and CDR2 FQNNGV. This CDR3 region has 14 residues. V shed 5 bases and J shed 1 base, with 11 bases lying between them. The CDR3 nucleotides read TGTGCCAGCAGCAAAATACAGGGGAACACTGAAGCTTTCTTT. This gives the protein CASSKIQGNTEAFF.

By share, this clonotype ranks as medium-sized (0.01 to 0.1%). The V call is TRBV7-2, the J call TRBJ1-5, with D possibly matching TRBD1 (5 bases). The V and J ends lost 5 bases and 6 bases respectively, with 14 bases between them. CDR3 size: 14 residues. Germline lookup yields CDR1 SGHTA and CDR2 FQGNSA. CDR3: CASSLRGRSQPQHF. CDR3 bases: TGTGCCAGCAGCCTAAGGGGTCGAAGTCAGCCCCAGCATTTT.

In its sample, this clonotype was seen a few times. The gene calls are TRBV7-9 and TRBJ2-5; no reliable D call. There are 14 residues in the CDR3. V was trimmed by 7 bases and J by 5 bases, leaving 17 bases between them. CDR1 is SEHNR, CDR2 FQNEAQ, per germline (reference sequence). The CDR3 is CASIITGPGETQYF. The DNA for the CDR3 is TGTGCCAGCATCATTACCGGGCCTGGGGAGACCCAGTACTTC.

This clonotype qualifies as large. V and J are TRBV18 and TRBJ1-2, with D possibly matching TRBD1 (6 bases). The CDR3 has 15 residues. The germline V gene encodes CDR1 KGHSH and CDR2 LQKENI. Trimming left V 5 bases short and J 2 bases short, with 15 bases between. For the CDR3, the DNA is TGTGCCAGCTCAGAAAGTCCAACAGGGAACTATGGCTACACCTTC. This sequence encodes CASSESPTGNYGYTF.